Listed below are T cell receptor beta chains from one sample, sequenced in a study of blood T cell repertoires in COVID-19. Profiling relied on immunoSEQ multiplex PCR, and the TCRdb table lists in-frame clones only, not all of them. The top ten hold just over 1% of the sample, which has 300,000 to 350,000 clones, about 88% seen once. Specimen: PBMCs or T cells enriched from blood (not recorded which). The receptors were sampled from a woman under 40 who had been exposed to COVID-19. Both conserved end residues are part of each CDR3. D genes are given only for firm matches. Where a row states a size, it is once, few, many or the class of an expanded clone; other rows omit it.

V	J	length	size	D	CDR3	DNA
TRBV18	TRBJ2-3	17	NA	TRBD2	CASSPGRGPRYTDTQYF	TGTGCCAGCTCACCAGGGAGGGGACCGCGGTACACAGATACGCAGTATTTT
TRBV15	TRBJ1-1	15	NA	NA	CATSPRSGLGTEAFF	TGTGCCACCAGCCCCCGAAGCGGGCTCGGGACTGAAGCTTTCTTT
TRBV24-1	TRBJ2-1	12	NA	TRBD2	CATREGPNEQFF	TGTGCCACGAGGGAGGGCCCCAATGAGCAGTTCTTC
TRBV13	TRBJ1-2	16	NA	NA	CASNIRLVGVNYGYTF	TGTGCCAGCAACATTAGACTCGTCGGGGTTAACTATGGCTACACCTTC
TRBV2	TRBJ2-3	14	NA	NA	CASTDLPSTDTQYF	TGTGCCAGCACTGACCTCCCGAGCACAGATACGCAGTATTTT
TRBV9	TRBJ1-2	15	once	NA	CASRGTGRANYGYTF	TGTGCCAGCAGAGGTACAGGGCGGGCTAACTATGGCTACACCTTC
TRBV15	TRBJ2-2	16	NA	NA	CATSRDRSRNTGELFF	TGTGCCACCAGCAGAGATCGGTCCCGAAACACCGGGGAGCTGTTTTTT
TRBV19	TRBJ2-7	13	once	NA	CASSISISGEQYF	TGTGCCAGTAGTATCTCCATCTCGGGGGAGCAGTACTTC
TRBV19	TRBJ2-7	14	NA	TRBD2	CASKLGTNSYEQYF	TGTGCCAGTAAACTAGGGACTAACTCCTACGAGCAGTACTTC
TRBV5-1	TRBJ2-7	13	NA	NA	CASSLGSGYEQYF	TGCGCCAGCAGCTTGGGGTCCGGGTACGAGCAGTACTTC
TRBV27	TRBJ1-6	11	NA	NA	CASGNNSPLHF	TGTGCCAGCGGCAATAATTCACCCCTCCACTTT
TRBV12-1	TRBJ1-6	15	NA	NA	CASNDPDRGDSPLHF	TGTGCCAGCAACGATCCGGACAGGGGTGATTCACCCCTCCACTTT
TRBV18	TRBJ1-2	13	NA	TRBD1	CASSRDSLYGYTF	TGTGCCAGCTCTCGGGACAGCCTCTATGGCTACACCTTC
TRBV11-2	TRBJ2-2	13	NA	NA	CASSIRETGELFF	TGTGCCAGCAGCATACGGGAGACCGGGGAGCTGTTTTTT
TRBV29-1	TRBJ1-1	12	NA	TRBD1	CSVRTGNTEAFF	TGCAGCGTTAGGACAGGGAACACTGAAGCTTTCTTT
TRBV24-1	TRBJ1-2	14	NA	NA	CATSDPGVNYGYTF	TGTGCCACCAGTGACCCAGGGGTGAACTATGGCTACACCTTC
TRBV2	TRBJ1-1	14	NA	NA	CASSVLGVSTEAFF	TGTGCCAGCAGTGTCCTGGGAGTAAGCACTGAAGCTTTCTTT
TRBV7-7	TRBJ1-5	13	NA	NA	CASSSGLLQPQHF	TGTGCTAGCAGCTCCGGACTGCTTCAGCCCCAGCATTTT
TRBV5-1	TRBJ2-5	15	NA	TRBD2	CASSLALAGGETQYF	TGCGCCAGCAGCTTGGCACTAGCGGGAGGAGAGACCCAGTACTTC
TRBV11-3	TRBJ2-1	17	NA	TRBD2	CASSRTGLAGAGNEQFF	TGTGCCAGCAGCCGAACGGGACTAGCGGGAGCGGGCAATGAGCAGTTCTTC
TRBV19	TRBJ1-2	11	NA	NA	CASSTIGDKTF	TGTGCCAGTAGTACCATTGGGGACAAAACCTTC
TRBV21-1	TRBJ2-3	16	NA	NA	CASSKHAGKLTDTQYF	TGTGCCAGCAGCAAACACGCGGGAAAACTCACAGATACGCAGTATTTT
TRBV19	TRBJ1-2	14	NA	TRBD1	CASSRLGQDYGYTF	TGTGCCAGTAGTAGGCTGGGACAGGACTATGGCTACACCTTC
TRBV11-2	TRBJ2-7	16	once	TRBD2	CASSTATSGTGNEQYF	TGTGCCAGCAGCACCGCGACTAGCGGGACAGGAAACGAGCAGTACTTC
TRBV30	TRBJ2-7	14	NA	TRBD1	CAWSWGQPPYEQYF	TGTGCCTGGAGTTGGGGACAGCCGCCCTACGAGCAGTACTTC
TRBV6-5	TRBJ2-1	15	once	TRBD2	CASRRGTSVSNEQFF	TGTGCCAGCAGGCGGGGGACTAGCGTGTCCAATGAGCAGTTCTTC
TRBV5-1	TRBJ1-2	13	NA	TRBD1	CASSPGQPEGYTF	TGCGCCAGCAGTCCGGGACAGCCAGAGGGCTACACCTTC
TRBV4-1	TRBJ1-2	16	NA	TRBD1	CASSQDRDSANYGYTF	TGCGCCAGCAGCCAAGATCGGGACAGCGCTAACTATGGCTACACCTTC
TRBV5-1	TRBJ2-3	15	NA	NA	CASSALGGHTDTQYF	TGCGCCAGCAGCGCGCTCGGGGGTCACACAGATACGCAGTATTTT
TRBV28	TRBJ2-1	17	NA	NA	CASSIQGRSTNYNEQFF	TGTGCCAGCAGCATCCAGGGAAGGAGCACGAACTACAATGAGCAGTTCTTC
TRBV9	TRBJ2-3	15	NA	TRBD2	CASSVRGRGTDTQYF	TGTGCCAGCAGCGTACGCGGGAGGGGTACAGATACGCAGTATTTT
TRBV24-1	TRBJ2-5	15	once	NA	CATSDTGEAPWTQYF	TGTGCCACCAGTGATACAGGCGAGGCCCCCTGGACCCAGTACTTC
TRBV7-3	TRBJ2-1	15	NA	TRBD2	CASSPGTSGNNEQFF	TGTGCCAGCAGCCCGGGGACTAGCGGGAACAATGAGCAGTTCTTC
TRBV30	TRBJ1-3	12	once	NA	CAWSPNGNTIYF	TGTGCCTGGAGCCCAAATGGAAACACCATATATTTT
TRBV18	TRBJ2-3	16	NA	NA	CASSPPSGGLTDTQYF	TGTGCCAGCTCACCACCTAGCGGAGGTCTCACAGATACGCAGTATTTT
TRBV7-9	TRBJ1-2	15	once	NA	CASSPPGEGPYGYTF	TGTGCCAGCAGCCCCCCGGGGGAGGGCCCCTATGGCTACACCTTC
TRBV11-2	TRBJ2-2	17	NA	TRBD2	CASSFPQGLARTGELFF	TGTGCCAGCAGCTTCCCTCAGGGACTAGCGAGGACCGGGGAGCTGTTTTTT
TRBV3-1/TRBV3-2	TRBJ2-3	14	NA	NA	CASSHLPGADTQYF	TGTGCCAGCAGCCACCTCCCGGGGGCAGATACGCAGTATTTT
TRBV9	TRBJ1-2	15	once	NA	CASSPTDSAGYGYTF	TGTGCCAGCAGCCCGACAGACAGCGCTGGGTATGGCTACACCTTC
TRBV10-2	TRBJ2-3	14	once	NA	CASSVRGSTDTQYF	TGCGCCAGCAGTGTTCGGGGAAGCACAGATACGCAGTATTTT
TRBV9	TRBJ1-5	15	NA	NA	CASSPSGDGNQPQHF	TGTGCCAGCAGCCCAAGCGGGGACGGAAATCAGCCCCAGCATTTT
TRBV11-3	TRBJ2-5	14	NA	NA	CASSFSGPQETQYF	TGTGCCAGCAGCTTTTCAGGGCCTCAAGAGACCCAGTACTTC
TRBV5-1	TRBJ2-3	15	once	TRBD2	CASSLALAGTDTQYF	TGCGCCAGCAGCTTGGCCCTAGCGGGAACAGATACGCAGTATTTT
TRBV10-2	TRBJ1-4	13	NA	NA	CASSGGAGEKLFF	TGCGCCAGCAGCGGGGGGGCCGGGGAAAAACTGTTTTTT